The T cell receptor beta chain described here comes from a study of CD8+ T cells in alopecia areata. Study-wide points: Compared with normal scalp, lesional scalp had higher clonality and more expanded CD8+ clones.

Reverse transcription of extracted RNA yielded cDNA, which provided the sequencing template. TCRdb keeps only in-frame clones here, not all; method: immunoSEQ multiplex PCR. The sample lists tens of thousands of clones, roughly 51% occurring once. In the case of this clone: The antigen is not known.

From germline, CDR1 is GTSNPN and CDR2 SVGIG (reference sequence). V was clipped by 0 bases and J by 2 bases; unmatched bases: 5. This CDR3 has 15 residues. Source material: NKG2D-high CD8+ T cells sorted from blood. V and J are TRBV30 and TRBJ2-7; 9 bases align to TRBD2. This receptor was taken from a human donor with alopecia areata. The CDR3 nucleotides read TGTGCCTGGAGTGTCTTTAGCGGGGGACCCTACGAGCAGTACTTC. Translated, it gives CAWSVFSGGPYEQYF.